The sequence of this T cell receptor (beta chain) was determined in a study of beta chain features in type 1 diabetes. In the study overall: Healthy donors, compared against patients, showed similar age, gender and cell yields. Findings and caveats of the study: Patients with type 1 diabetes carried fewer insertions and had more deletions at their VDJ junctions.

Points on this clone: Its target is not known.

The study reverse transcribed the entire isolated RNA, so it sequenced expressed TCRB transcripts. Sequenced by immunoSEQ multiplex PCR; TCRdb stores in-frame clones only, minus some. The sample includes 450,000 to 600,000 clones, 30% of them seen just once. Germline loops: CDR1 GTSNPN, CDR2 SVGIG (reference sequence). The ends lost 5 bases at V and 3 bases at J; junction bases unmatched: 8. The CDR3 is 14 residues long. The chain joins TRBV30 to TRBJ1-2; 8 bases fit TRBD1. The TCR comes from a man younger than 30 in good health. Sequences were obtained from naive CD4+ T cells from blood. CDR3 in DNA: TGTGCCTGGGACCACAGGGGGTGGGACTATGGCTACACCTTC. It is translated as CAWDHRGWDYGYTF.